The 28 T cell receptor beta chains below all came from one sample that was sequenced in a study of beta chain features in type 1 diabetes. Study observations and caveats: There was a moderate but significant shortening of TCRB CDR3s in all four CD4+ subsets of Type 1 diabetes patients.

What these receptors recognize is not known. Investigators reverse transcribed all isolated RNA, so they sequenced expressed TCRB transcripts. The table came from immunoSEQ multiplex PCR; TCRdb's copy has only in-frame clones and leaves some out. The sample comprises over 600,000 clones, about an eighth of which are singletons, and 0.095% to 0.15% rests with the top ten. Sequencing was carried out using naive CD4+ T cells from blood. These receptors came from a man younger than 45 with type 1 diabetes.

The CDR3, as DNA: TGTGCCAGTAGAGGGGGCGACTATGGCTACACCTTC. Amino acids: CASRGGDYGYTF. This chain joins TRBV19 and TRBJ1-2, with TRBD1 identical over 7 bases. The V gene end was trimmed by 6 bases and the J gene end by 3 bases; junction bases not matched to a gene: 1. Germline loops: CDR1 LNHDA, CDR2 SQIVND (reference sequence). The CDR3 covers 12 residues.

The chain joins TRBV7-8 to TRBJ2-2, with D perhaps assigned TRBD1 or TRBD2 (5 bases each). The germline CDR1 and CDR2 sequences are SGHVS and FQNEAQ. The germline V and J ends were trimmed by 5 bases and 3 bases, with 16 bases remaining between them. This CDR3 has 16 amino acids. The CDR3 nucleotides are TGTGCCAGCAGCCGGGGTGAAGGGGCGGACACCGGGGAGCTGTTTTTT. Translation gives CASSRGEGADTGELFF.

On this clone itself: Other DNA sequences of this sample code for an identical CDR3. The rearrangement joins TRBV30 to TRBJ2-5; perhaps TRBD2 as D (7 bases). V lost 3 bases, J lost 1 base, and 9 bases lay in between. This CDR3 has 13 residues. Looked up from germline, CDR1 is GTSNPN and CDR2 is SVGIG (reference sequence). Written as DNA, the CDR3 is TGTGCCTGGAGGGGGGGGCTCCAAGAGACCCAGTACTTC. It encodes CAWRGGLQETQYF.

The sample holds a few counts of this clone. J is TRBJ1-1 and V is TRBV7-3, with unresolved D. This CDR3 is 13 amino acids long. CDR1 SGHTA and CDR2 FQGTGA come from the germline V gene. The ends were cut back, 3 bases at V and 3 bases at J, with 8 bases in the middle. The CDR3: CASSFHKDTEAFF. In nucleotides, the CDR3 is TGTGCCAGCAGCTTTCATAAGGACACTGAAGCTTTCTTT.

This clone has a handful of counts. This chain links TRBV25-1 with TRBJ1-1, with a weak D call TRBD1 (6 bases). Deletions cut 1 base from V and 5 bases from J, with 14 bases between. The CDR3 has 15 residues. Germline assignment: CDR1 MGHDK and CDR2 SYGVNS. CDR3 nucleotide sequence: TGTGCCAGCAGTGAATTGGGAGGGGGAGGTACTGAAGCTTTCTTT. It translates to CASSELGGGGTEAFF.

CDR3 coding DNA: TGTGCCAGCAGCTTAGAGCAGGGATCGACCGGGGAGCTGTTTTTT. It yields the protein CASSLEQGSTGELFF. The V call is TRBV11-2, the J call TRBJ2-2, with D perhaps TRBD1 (5 bases). Germline CDR1 and CDR2: SGHAT and FQNNGV. V shed 0 bases and J shed 5 bases, with 10 bases lying between them. The length of the CDR3 is 15 residues.

This clone was counted a few times. J is TRBJ1-5 and V is TRBV19; D might be TRBD1 (5 bases). The germline V and J ends were trimmed by 5 bases and 1 base, with 15 bases remaining between them. CDR3 length equals 16 residues. Germline V gene data show CDR1 as LNHDA and CDR2 as SQIVND (reference sequence). The CDR3 DNA is TGTGCCAGTAGTCCCCAGCGGACACCCAGCAATCAGCCCCAGCATTTT. Protein sequence: CASSPQRTPSNQPQHF.

The chain has TRBV19 and TRBJ1-2; no clear D. The V and J ends lost 6 bases and 4 bases respectively, with 12 bases between them. The CDR3 totals 13 residues. Germline values: CDR1 LNHDA, CDR2 SQIVND (reference sequence). CDR3: CASRKRETYGYTF. CDR3 nucleotides: TGTGCCAGTAGGAAGAGGGAGACCTATGGCTACACCTTC. Filled out from reference TRBV19 and TRBJ1-2, the complete variable domain reads DGGITQSPKYLFRKEGQNVTLSCEQNLNHDAMYWYRQDPGQGLRLIYYSQIVNDFQKGDIAEGYSVSREKKESFPLTVTSAQKNPTAFYLCASRKRETYGYTFGSGTRLTVV.

There are a few counts of this clone. This chain connects TRBV19 to TRBJ1-2; D is ambiguous. V was clipped by 0 bases and J by 1 base, with 9 bases between them. Germline V gene sequence: CDR1 LNHDA, CDR2 SQIVND (reference sequence). This CDR3 has 15 residues. The CDR3 nucleotides read TGTGCCAGTAGTATAGACGACGGACTTAACTATGGCTACACCTTC. Translating gives CASSIDDGLNYGYTF.

The genes are TRBV5-1 and TRBJ1-2; maybe TRBD1 (5 bases). There are 15 residues in the CDR3. Trimming cost V 4 bases and J 7 bases, with 20 bases left between them. The germline V gene encodes CDR1 SGHRS and CDR2 YFSETQ. This chain's CDR3 is CASSPGDGSYSGYTF. The CDR3 DNA reads as TGCGCCAGCAGCCCCGGGGACGGATCTTATTCTGGCTACACCTTC.

This clone has only a few counts. The rearrangement links TRBV7-2 to TRBJ2-7; a possible D gene is TRBD1 (5 bases). The CDR3 contains 13 residues. The V and J ends lost 4 bases and 2 bases respectively, with 9 bases between them. Germline lookup yields CDR1 SGHTA and CDR2 FQGNSA. The CDR3 sequence: CASSYRQTYEQYF. In DNA, the CDR3 is TGTGCCAGCAGCTATAGACAGACCTACGAGCAGTACTTC.

The chain links TRBV15 to TRBJ1-2; a weak D match, TRBD1 (5 bases). The CDR3 sequence is 16 residues long. V lost 1 base and J 0 bases, leaving 12 bases between the germline ends. CDR1 and CDR2 from the germline V gene are LNHNV and YYDKDF (reference sequence). The CDR3 DNA reads as TGTGCCACCAGCAGAGTAGGAGCCAGGGCTAACTATGGCTACACCTTC. Amino acid sequence: CATSRVGARANYGYTF.

The chain couples TRBV2 to TRBJ2-3; perhaps TRBD2 as D (5 bases). The V gene lost 7 bases and the J gene lost 11 bases, with 19 bases spanning the gap. This CDR3 has 13 residues. Per the germline V gene, CDR1 is SNHLY and CDR2 is FYNNEI. The CDR3 spells CASTEGPSREQYF. CDR3 nucleotides: TGTGCCAGCACCGAAGGTCCTTCCCGGGAGCAGTATTTT. The variable domain in full, with the rest retrieved from reference TRBV2 and TRBJ2-3, is EPEVTQTPSHQVTQMGQEVILRCVPISNHLYFYWYRQILGQKVEFLVSFYNNEISEKSEIFDDQFSVERPDGSNFTLKIRSTKLEDSAMYFCASTEGPSREQYFGPGTRLTVL.

This clone occurred a few times. This chain links TRBV7-9 with TRBJ2-5; the D gene is possibly TRBD2 (5 bases). Germline loops: CDR1 SEHNR, CDR2 FQNEAQ (reference sequence). V lost 6 bases, J lost 5 bases, and 10 bases lay in between. The CDR3 spans 12 residues. The CDR3 bases are TGTGCCAGCAGTTCAGAGGGTGAGACCCAGTACTTC. Residues: CASSSEGETQYF.

The chain joins TRBV6-6 to TRBJ1-3; TRBD1 matches at 7 bases. Germline V lookup: CDR1 MNHNY, CDR2 SVGAGI (reference sequence). The J segment lost 0 bases and the V segment lost 6 bases, leaving 5 bases of the junction unmatched. The CDR3 spans 15 residues. As DNA, the CDR3 is TGTGCCAGCAGAAATACAGGGGACTCTGGAAACACCATATATTTT. Amino acids: CASRNTGDSGNTIYF.

The chain has TRBV4-3 and TRBJ2-6; no reliable D call. Germline V CDR1 and CDR2: LGHNA, YSLEER. The CDR3 is made up of 16 amino acids. The V end lost 0 bases, the J end lost 2 bases, and 8 bases lay between the germline ends. CDR3 region: CASSQEVTAGANVLTF. DNA for the CDR3: TGCGCCAGCAGCCAAGAGGTTACAGCTGGGGCCAACGTCCTGACTTTC.

The sample holds a few counts of this clone. This sample also contains other DNA sequences that code for the same CDR3. V and J are TRBV7-2 and TRBJ2-3; D is perhaps TRBD1 (5 bases). Trimming stripped 0 bases from V and 0 bases from J, with 7 bases between. The germline V gene encodes CDR1 SGHTA and CDR2 FQGNSA. The CDR3 has 15 amino acids. In nucleotides, the CDR3 is TGTGCCAGCAGCTTAGCTAGGGGTAGCACAGATACGCAGTATTTT. It encodes CASSLARGSTDTQYF.

This clone was counted between two and nine times. The rearrangement links TRBV6-6 to TRBJ2-5; D gene unclear. V shed 5 bases and J shed 3 bases, with 4 bases lying between them. This CDR3 is built from 11 residues. The germline gives CDR1 MNHNY, CDR2 SVGAGI (reference sequence). The CDR3 loop is CASSHEETQYF. DNA for the CDR3: TGTGCCAGCAGTCATGAAGAGACCCAGTACTTC.

The chain joins TRBV9 to TRBJ2-3; TRBD2 agrees at 8 bases. Germline V gene lookup returns CDR1 SGDLS and CDR2 YYNGEE. This CDR3 has 16 amino acids. Trimming at V came to 0 bases and at J to 1 base, leaving 4 bases not matched to a gene. DNA for the CDR3: TGTGCCAGCAGCGTAGCTTTTAGCGGGGGCACAGATACGCAGTATTTT. This translates into CASSVAFSGGTDTQYF.

This clone was counted only a few times. The V gene is TRBV2, the J gene TRBJ2-3; 12 bases are shared with TRBD2. The V gene's germline CDR1 is SNHLY and CDR2 FYNNEI. J was trimmed by 5 bases and V by 5 bases; bases with no gene match: 11. CDR3 size: 17 residues. The DNA for the CDR3 is TGTGCCAGCAGTTACATCCTAGCGGGGGGGCCCGGAGATACGCAGTATTTT. It yields the protein CASSYILAGGPGDTQYF.

In its sample, this clone was seen a few times. The gene calls are TRBV19 and TRBJ1-2; D remains ambiguous. The germline V and J ends were trimmed by 3 bases and 4 bases, with 12 bases remaining between them. This CDR3 has 14 residues. From germline, CDR1 is LNHDA and CDR2 SQIVND (reference sequence). The CDR3: CASSIDGLAYGYTF. In DNA, the CDR3 is TGTGCCAGTAGTATTGACGGTCTTGCCTATGGCTACACCTTC.

This clone appeared a few times. The chain couples TRBV19 to TRBJ1-2; TRBD1 agrees at 7 bases. The CDR3 is 15 amino acids. CDR1 is LNHDA, CDR2 SQIVND, per germline (reference sequence). V trimming: 6 bases; J trimming: 0 bases; junction bases outside the gene matches: 7. The CDR3 coding sequence is TGTGCCAGTAGGGAACAGGGGACCTCTAACTATGGCTACACCTTC. This sequence encodes CASREQGTSNYGYTF.

This clone was found a few times. This chain uses TRBV29-1 with TRBJ2-5; 7 bases map to TRBD1. Germline CDR1 is SQVTM and CDR2 is ANQGSEA. After removal of 6 bases from V and 2 bases from J, the junction contained 6 bases not matched to a gene. CDR3 length: 13 residues. CDR3 residues: CSVARGQQETQYF. CDR3 nucleotide sequence: TGCAGCGTAGCCAGGGGACAGCAAGAGACCCAGTACTTC.

The chain joins TRBV7-2 to TRBJ1-2; possibly TRBD1 for D (6 bases). Trimming shortened V by 1 base and J by 3 bases, and 9 bases separated the two germline ends. The CDR3 length is 14 residues. CDR1 SGHTA and CDR2 FQGNSA come from the germline V gene. The CDR3 region is CASSLDRADYGYTF. The DNA of the CDR3 is TGTGCCAGCAGCTTAGACAGGGCAGACTATGGCTACACCTTC.

With regard to this clone: A junction boundary mismatches the germline segment, possibly from a read error. Within the sample, other DNA sequences also encode this same CDR3. The rearrangement uses TRBV27 and TRBJ2-7; 8 nucleotides line up with TRBD2. Germline loops: CDR1 MNHEY, CDR2 SMNVEV (reference sequence). The CDR3 is made up of 11 amino acids. CDR3 in DNA: TGTGCCAGCAGTCCGGGGGGGGTCCGGAACTTC. Residues: CASSPGGVRNF.

This clone was counted between two and nine times. The genes are TRBV7-2 and TRBJ2-3; D not resolved. The CDR3 runs to 13 residues. Trimming removed 3 bases from V and 7 bases from J, with 11 bases in between. CDR1 SGHTA and CDR2 FQGNSA come from the germline V gene. DNA of the CDR3: TGTGCCAGCAGCTTGGCCCCAGCAAATACGCAGTATTTT. Translated: CASSLAPANTQYF.

The J gene is TRBJ1-2, the V gene TRBV11-3; 9 positions agree with TRBD1. The CDR3 totals 17 residues. Germline V gene lookup returns CDR1 SGHNT and CDR2 YENEEA. J gave up 2 bases and V 1 base, and 8 bases lay outside the gene matches. CDR3 nucleotides: TGTGCCAGCAGCTTAGGCGGGACAGGGAACCTAAACTATGGCTACACCTTC. It codes for CASSLGGTGNLNYGYTF.

The CDR3 region is CAWGETASYGYTF. CDR3 DNA: TGTGCCTGGGGTGAGACAGCTTCGTATGGCTACACCTTC. The gene calls are TRBV30 and TRBJ1-2; the D gene is possibly TRBD1 (5 bases). The CDR3 covers 13 residues. Trimming pared 5 bases from V and 5 bases from J, leaving 15 bases between. Germline loops: CDR1 GTSNPN, CDR2 SVGIG (reference sequence).